Listed here are 25 T cell receptor beta chains from one sample, sequenced in a study of blood T cell repertoires in COVID-19. Only in-frame clones appear in the TCRdb table, and some are missing; sequencing was by immunoSEQ multiplex PCR. The repertoire holds some 100,000 clones, with less than 90% as singletons. Sequenced input: peripheral blood. These receptors were obtained from a young man in a cohort sampled during active COVID-19.

The rearrangement links TRBV6-4 to TRBJ1-1; D perhaps matches TRBD1 (5 bases). CDR3 length: 13 residues. Trimming shortened V by 4 bases and J by 4 bases, and 10 bases separated the two germline ends. In germline, CDR1 is MRHNA, CDR2 SNTAGT. The CDR3 is CASSVAQGTEAFF. The CDR3 region has the DNA TGTGCCAGCAGTGTCGCGCAGGGCACTGAAGCTTTCTTT.

The chain is built from TRBV11-2 and TRBJ1-4; the D gene is possibly TRBD1 (6 bases). CDR1 and CDR2 from the germline V gene are SGHAT and FQNNGV. The CDR3 extends over 14 amino acids. V lost 6 bases, J lost 2 bases, and 10 bases lay in between. In DNA form, the CDR3 reads TGTGCCAGCAGACAGGGCCTCACTAATGAAAAACTGTTTTTT. It encodes CASRQGLTNEKLFF.

The chain links TRBV18 to TRBJ2-6, with D perhaps TRBD2 (5 bases). The CDR3 has 17 amino acids. The ends were cut back, 6 bases at V and 3 bases at J, with 18 bases in the middle. CDR1 is KGHSH and CDR2 is LQKENI in the germline V gene. The CDR3 sequence: CASSPLTRASGANVLTF. The CDR3 DNA reads TGTGCCAGCTCCCCCCTTACGAGGGCTAGTGGGGCCAACGTCCTGACTTTC.

This clone was observed a few times. The chain combines TRBV6-5 with TRBJ1-1; the D gene is possibly TRBD1 (5 bases). Germline CDR1 is MNHEY and CDR2 is SVGAGI. Trimming pared 6 bases from V and 2 bases from J, leaving 13 bases between. CDR3 length equals 14 residues. In DNA form, the CDR3 reads TGTGCCAGCAGCCGACAGAGCTTTAACACTGAAGCTTTCTTT. Residues: CASSRQSFNTEAFF.

This chain connects TRBV14 to TRBJ1-5; possibly TRBD1 for D (5 bases). This CDR3 comprises 19 residues. V was cut by 9 bases and J by 2 bases, with 29 bases left in between. The germline CDR1 and CDR2 sequences are SGHDN and FVKESK. CDR3 coding DNA: TGTGCCAGAACCATTTGGGGCAGGGTCCCCCCATGGGGCAATCAGCCCCAGCATTTT. Protein sequence: CARTIWGRVPPWGNQPQHF.

The CDR3 coding sequence is TGTGCCAGCACCACCGGTCCGGGACAGGGGGGAGGAAACACCATATATTTT. This gives the protein CASTTGPGQGGGNTIYF. The chain uses TRBV21-1 and TRBJ1-3; the table assigns TRBD1, which was not confirmed against the DNA. TRBV21-1 is flagged as a pseudogene. CDR3 length: 17 amino acids.

The chain links TRBV15 to TRBJ2-7; possible D gene TRBD2, 7 bases. This CDR3 has 16 amino acids. Germline lookup yields CDR1 LNHNV and CDR2 YYDKDF (reference sequence). The V end was cut by 3 bases, the J end by 0 bases, with 15 bases between. The CDR3 sequence is CATSRGGGRSSYEQYF. Here the CDR3 DNA reads TGTGCCACCAGCAGGGGCGGGGGCCGATCCTCCTACGAGCAGTACTTC.

The gene calls are TRBV2 and TRBJ1-2, with 9 bases fitting TRBD1. This CDR3 region has 14 residues. Germline V CDR1 and CDR2: SNHLY, FYNNEI. The trim removed 7 bases at V and 2 bases at J, leaving 5 bases unmatched. CDR3 protein: CASNRQGGNYGYTF. CDR3 DNA sequence: TGTGCCAGCAACCGACAGGGGGGGAACTATGGCTACACCTTC.

The J gene is TRBJ1-2, the V gene TRBV28; 9 nucleotides match TRBD1. CDR3 length: 14 residues. CDR1 and CDR2 (germline): MDHEN, SYDVKM. Trimming at V came to 5 bases and at J to 5 bases, leaving 6 bases not matched to a gene. The CDR3 DNA reads as TGTGCCAGCAGTCCCCGCGACAGGGGGTATGGCTACACCTTC. It yields the protein CASSPRDRGYGYTF.

The rearrangement joins TRBV3-1 (or the pseudogene TRBV3-2) to TRBJ2-7; D perhaps matches TRBD1 (6 bases). Trimming stripped 4 bases from V and 5 bases from J, with 12 bases between. The CDR3 extends over 13 amino acids. Per germline, CDR1 LGHDT and CDR2 YNNKEL (reference sequence). CDR3 loop: CASSRQVGHEQYF. CDR3 sequence (DNA): TGTGCCAGCAGCCGACAGGTTGGCCACGAGCAGTACTTC.

CDR3 sequence reads: CSARENTEAFF. In DNA, the CDR3 is TGCAGTGCTCGGGAGAACACTGAAGCTTTCTTT. This rearrangement joins TRBV20-1 to TRBJ1-1; unclear D gene. The CDR3 runs to 11 residues. Germline loops: CDR1 DFQATT, CDR2 SNEGSKA (reference sequence). Trimming stripped 5 bases from V and 1 base from J, with 5 bases between.

The V call is TRBV28, the J call TRBJ1-4, with D perhaps matching TRBD1 (5 bases). CDR1 and CDR2 (germline): MDHEN, SYDVKM. CDR3 length: 16 amino acids. The ends were cut back, 5 bases at V and 4 bases at J, with 17 bases in the middle. Here the CDR3 reads CASSLPRGGFNEKLFF. For the CDR3, the DNA is TGTGCCAGCAGTCTCCCTCGGGGGGGGTTTAATGAAAAACTGTTTTTT.

The gene calls are TRBV9 and TRBJ2-1; tentative D call: TRBD2 (6 bases). The V end lost 6 bases, the J end lost 4 bases, and 14 bases lay between the germline ends. Germline loops: CDR1 SGDLS, CDR2 YYNGEE. This CDR3 contains 14 residues. CDR3 sequence reads: CASTPRAGYNEQFF. The CDR3 DNA follows: TGTGCCAGCACCCCAAGAGCGGGTTACAATGAGCAGTTCTTC.

This chain links TRBV6-6 with TRBJ1-5, with no clear D. Deletions cut 6 bases from V and 2 bases from J, with 29 bases between. Germline V CDR1 and CDR2: MNHNY, SVGAGI (reference sequence). The CDR3 spans 20 residues. The CDR3 sequence is CASSYTLRRGGEVGNQPQHF. The CDR3 nucleotides read TGTGCCAGCAGCTACACCCTTCGCCGGGGTGGAGAAGTGGGCAATCAGCCCCAGCATTTT.

The J gene is TRBJ2-2, the V gene TRBV19, with TRBD1 matching over 8 bases. V dropped 7 bases and J dropped 5; count of bases not matched to a gene: 3. Germline V CDR1 and CDR2: LNHDA, SQIVND (reference sequence). The CDR3 spans 13 residues. This chain's CDR3 is CASIRQGTGELFF. The DNA for the CDR3 is TGTGCCAGTATCCGACAGGGGACCGGGGAGCTGTTTTTT.

The V call is TRBV7-2, the J call TRBJ2-3, with TRBD2 matching 7 bases. J was trimmed by 5 bases and V by 3 bases; bases with no gene match: 8. The CDR3 runs to 15 residues. Looked up from germline, CDR1 is SGHTA and CDR2 is FQGNSA. The CDR3 DNA sequence: TGTGCCAGCAGCTTGGTTGGGGGGGAAAGAGATACGCAGTATTTT. As protein: CASSLVGGERDTQYF. Full variable domain (missing parts from reference TRBV7-2 and TRBJ2-3): GAGVSQSPSNKVTEKGKDVELRCDPISGHTALYWYRQSLGQGLEFLIYFQGNSAPDKSGLPSDRFSAERTGGSVSTLTIQRTQQEDSAVYLCASSLVGGERDTQYFGPGTRLTVL.

The J gene is TRBJ1-3, the V gene TRBV7-9, with no clear D. The CDR3 has 17 amino acids. V lost 6 bases and J 0 bases, leaving 18 bases between the germline ends. The germline V gene encodes CDR1 SEHNR and CDR2 FQNEAQ (reference sequence). CDR3 DNA: TGTGCCAGCAGTCGAATGTCGGGCGGGGTCTCTGGAAACACCATATATTTT. It translates to CASSRMSGGVSGNTIYF.

This chain uses TRBV11-2 with TRBJ2-5; D is possibly TRBD1 (7 bases). The V gene lost 5 bases and the J gene lost 0 bases, with 16 bases spanning the gap. CDR1 and CDR2 (germline): SGHAT, FQNNGV. The CDR3 runs to 16 residues. The CDR3 here is CASSPRGVGYQETQYF. The DNA for the CDR3 is TGTGCCAGCAGCCCCAGGGGGGTTGGATACCAAGAGACCCAGTACTTC.

The chain recombines TRBV28 with TRBJ1-4; 10 nucleotides agree with TRBD1. Germline CDR1 reads MDHEN; CDR2 reads SYDVKM. CDR3 size: 14 residues. V trimming: 4 bases; J trimming: 8 bases; junction bases outside the gene matches: 4. CDR3 in amino acids: CASSSGQGWEKLFF. The CDR3 region has the DNA TGTGCCAGCAGTTCGGGACAGGGGTGGGAAAAACTGTTTTTT. Full variable domain (missing parts from reference TRBV28 and TRBJ1-4): DVKVTQSSRYLVKRTGEKVFLECVQDMDHENMFWYRQDPGLGLRLIYFSYDVKMKEKGDIPEGYSVSREKKERFSLILESASTNQTSMYLCASSSGQGWEKLFFGSGTQLSVL.

The chain combines TRBV6-5 with TRBJ1-5; D is unclear. The germline V gene encodes CDR1 MNHEY and CDR2 SVGAGI. CDR3 length: 16 amino acids. The ends were cut back, 2 bases at V and 9 bases at J, with 20 bases in the middle. The CDR3 loop is CASSYGMDGTGWPQHF. The CDR3 bases are TGTGCCAGCAGTTACGGGATGGACGGAACGGGGTGGCCCCAGCATTTT.

This sequence joins TRBV7-3 and TRBJ1-2; tentative D call: TRBD1 (5 bases). Trimming took 5 bases from V and 6 from J, leaving 13 bases between them. CDR1 is SGHTA, CDR2 FQGTGA, per germline. The CDR3 loop spans 13 amino acids. CDR3 sequence reads: CASSAQGFDGYTF. The DNA of the CDR3 is TGTGCCAGCAGCGCCCAGGGTTTCGATGGCTACACCTTC. Looking up the rest from reference TRBV7-3 and TRBJ1-2 gives the full variable domain: GAGVSQTPSNKVTEKGKYVELRCDPISGHTALYWYRQSLGQGPEFLIYFQGTGAADDSGLPNDRFFAVRPEGSVSTLKIQRTERGDSAVYLCASSAQGFDGYTFGSGTRLTVV.

The rearrangement uses TRBV6-2 or TRBV6-3 and TRBJ1-5; 9 bases match TRBD1. The CDR3 loop spans 15 amino acids. Per germline, CDR1 MNHEY and CDR2 SVGEGT. V lost 4 bases to trimming and J lost 2 bases; unmatched junction nucleotides: 3. The CDR3 coding sequence is TGTGCCAGCAGTTCCTGGACAGGGGGCAATCAGCCCCAGCATTTT. Its protein product is CASSSWTGGNQPQHF.

The chain carries TRBV7-2 and TRBJ1-4; D is perhaps TRBD1 (6 bases). Germline CDR1 reads SGHTA; CDR2 reads FQGNSA. The CDR3 loop spans 17 amino acids. Trimming left V 6 bases short and J 3 bases short, with 20 bases between. The CDR3 nucleotides are TGTGCCAGCAGGGAGACAGGACAGTTTGGCGCTAATGAAAAACTGTTTTTT. Amino acid sequence: CASRETGQFGANEKLFF.

V and J are TRBV24-1 and TRBJ2-1; D may be TRBD2 (6 bases). Germline-derived CDR1 and CDR2 are KGHDR and SFDVKD. V dropped 3 bases and J dropped 10 bases, with 21 bases sitting between them. The CDR3 length is 16 residues. CDR3 nucleotide sequence: TGTGCCACCAGTGATCCCCAAGCGGGCGGCGTGGGGGAGCAGTTCTTC. Translation: CATSDPQAGGVGEQFF.

This clone has a single count. The rearrangement uses TRBV13 and TRBJ2-3; 9 nucleotides match TRBD2. Germline V gene sequence: CDR1 PRHDT, CDR2 FYEKMQ (reference sequence). CDR3 length equals 16 residues. V lost 2 bases and J lost 0; bases outside the gene matches: 3. The CDR3 coding sequence is TGTGCCAGCAGCTTAAAAGCGGGGGGAAGCACAGATACGCAGTATTTT. Amino acids: CASSLKAGGSTDTQYF.